This TCR beta chain derives from a study of cytomegalovirus exposure and HLA in healthy donors. Germline-derived CDR1 and CDR2 are MRHNA and SNTAGT. CDR3 length: 15 amino acids. The V and J ends lost 0 bases and 4 bases, in that order; junction bases with no gene match: 2. In its sample, this clone ranks as medium-sized. The data were produced by immunoSEQ multiplex PCR, yet TCRdb's version contains in-frame clones alone and is incomplete. The sample records 60,000 to 80,000 clones, 85% being singletons. The source material was PBMCs. This chain links TRBV6-4 with TRBJ2-3; 9 bases match TRBD2. The clonotype originates from a man younger than 45 in good health and CMV-seronegative. Here the CDR3 DNA reads TGTGCCAGCAGTGACTCTAGCGGGAGCTCAGATACGCAGTATTTT. Amino acids: CASSDSSGSSDTQYF.